One and the same sample provided the 7 T cell receptor beta chains below, sequenced in a study of regulatory and conventional T cells in RAG deficiency. Genomic DNA came from blood conventional CD4+ T cells gated CD25-low CD127-high. Sequenced by immunoSEQ multiplex PCR; TCRdb stores in-frame clones only, minus some. The repertoire holds about 46,000 clones, 75% to 90% seen once, with 0.5% to 0.55% in the top ten. In addition, the sample was reused for a study of regulatory T cells. From that paper: The primer mix had 52 TRBV and 13 TRBJ primers.

What was sequenced was CD4+ effector T cells sorted from blood. Every receptor here comes from a human donor in good health.

The gene calls are TRBV19 and TRBJ1-1; tentatively, D is TRBD1 (5 bases). The CDR3 covers 14 residues. Per germline, CDR1 LNHDA and CDR2 SQIVND (reference sequence). V dropped 6 bases and J dropped 0 bases, with 11 bases sitting between them. CDR3 coding DNA: TGTGCCAGTAGAACGGGACCGATGAACACTGAAGCTTTCTTT. It codes for CASRTGPMNTEAFF.

The V call is TRBV18, the J call TRBJ1-5, with D tentatively TRBD1 (5 bases). Per the germline V gene, CDR1 is KGHSH and CDR2 is LQKENI. CDR3 size: 13 residues. Trimming stripped 6 bases from V and 4 bases from J, with 10 bases between. The CDR3 reads CASSEGRNQPQHF. Here the CDR3 DNA reads TGTGCCAGCTCGGAGGGGAGAAATCAGCCCCAGCATTTT.

The genes are TRBV15 and TRBJ2-7; D may be TRBD2 (7 bases). V was clipped by 1 base and J by 2 bases, with 9 bases between them. Germline CDR1 and CDR2: LNHNV and YYDKDF (reference sequence). CDR3 length: 14 amino acids. The CDR3 DNA reads TGTGCCACCAGCAGAGGGGGGGGGCCCTACGAGCAGTACTTC. Translated, it gives CATSRGGGPYEQYF.

V usage is TRBV19 and J usage is TRBJ2-7, with TRBD2 matching 10 bases. The germline CDR1 and CDR2 sequences are LNHDA and SQIVND (reference sequence). The CDR3 runs 14 residues. J was trimmed by 2 bases and V by 5 bases; bases with no gene match: 3. The CDR3 nucleotides read TGTGCCAGTAGTGTAGGACTAGCGGCCTACGAGCAGTACTTC. Residues: CASSVGLAAYEQYF.

In nucleotides, the CDR3 is TGTGCCAGTAGTATAGTGGGCCTCGGGGCCAACGTCCTGACTTTC. This gives the protein CASSIVGLGANVLTF. The J gene is TRBJ2-6, the V gene TRBV19; no clear D. V lost 1 base and J lost 4, with 8 bases in between. CDR3 length: 15 amino acids. Germline lookup yields CDR1 LNHDA and CDR2 SQIVND (reference sequence).

This rearrangement joins TRBV7-3 to TRBJ2-3; no reliable D call. Trimming cost V 1 base and J 1 base, with 6 bases left between them. The germline V gene has CDR1 SGHTA and CDR2 FQGTGA. The CDR3 is 14 amino acids. The CDR3 is CASSLSAGTDTQYF. In DNA, the CDR3 is TGTGCCAGCAGCTTAAGCGCGGGCACAGATACGCAGTATTTT.

In the case of this clone: This sample includes further DNA sequences coding for the same CDR3. V and J are TRBV28 and TRBJ1-1; perhaps TRBD1 as D (6 bases). Germline values: CDR1 MDHEN, CDR2 SYDVKM. The CDR3 loop spans 13 amino acids. The V gene lost 6 bases and the J gene lost 7 bases, with 15 bases spanning the gap. CDR3 in DNA: TGTGCCAGCAGCACGGGACATGTCGTTGAAGCTTTCTTT. As protein: CASSTGHVVEAFF.